The 27 T cell receptor beta chains below come from one sample, sequenced in a study of blood T cell repertoires in COVID-19. Some clones are missing from TCRdb's copy, which holds only in-frame ones; the method was immunoSEQ multiplex PCR. The sample lists approximately 190,000 clones, 84% occurring once. Input material: peripheral blood. The receptor set was obtained from a young man with active or convalescent COVID-19.

The chain combines TRBV7-3 with TRBJ2-3, with 7 bases aligning to TRBD2. Trimming removed 4 bases from V and 4 bases from J; junction bases left unmatched: 5. This CDR3 comprises 14 residues. Germline assignment: CDR1 SGHTA and CDR2 FQGTGA. This CDR3 is CASSSGLSPDTQYF. In DNA, the CDR3 is TGTGCCAGCAGCTCGGGACTAAGCCCAGATACGCAGTATTTT.

The V call is TRBV6-1, the J call TRBJ2-1, with D possibly being TRBD2 (7 bases). The CDR3 consists of 16 residues. The V end was cut by 3 bases, the J end by 2 bases, with 14 bases between. CDR1 and CDR2 from the germline V gene are MNHNS and SASEGT. The CDR3 loop reads CASSEGRGGTYNEQFF. For the CDR3, the DNA is TGTGCCAGCAGTGAGGGGAGGGGGGGTACCTACAATGAGCAGTTCTTC.

Worth noting for this clone: Its ends do not fully match the called genes, so a read error is possible. The genes are TRBV27 and TRBJ1-2; tentatively, D is TRBD1 (5 bases). Germline V CDR1 and CDR2: MNHEY, SMNVEV (reference sequence). The length of the CDR3 is 12 residues. The CDR3: CASSRPKQEKAF. The CDR3 DNA follows: TGTGCCAGCAGTCGGCCCAAACAGGAGAAAGCCTTC.

The gene calls are TRBV6-5 and TRBJ1-2, with TRBD1 identical over 10 bases. The CDR3 covers 16 residues. Germline V gene sequence: CDR1 MNHEY, CDR2 SVGAGI. Trimming took 4 bases from V and 6 from J; bases not matched to a gene: 11. The CDR3 coding sequence is TGTGCCAGCAGTTCGACAGGGGGCGCGATGGCCAATGGCTACACCTTC. This translates into CASSSTGGAMANGYTF.

In this sample, this clone turned up once. This sequence joins TRBV7-9 and TRBJ1-2, with 7 bases identical to TRBD1. The V gene's germline CDR1 is SEHNR and CDR2 FQNEAQ (reference sequence). This CDR3 is 12 amino acids long. The trim removed 5 bases at V and 6 bases at J, leaving 3 bases unmatched. The CDR3 nucleotides are TGTGCCAGCAGCCCCCAGGGGGATGGCTACACCTTC. This gives the protein CASSPQGDGYTF.

J is TRBJ1-1 and V is TRBV7-2; D unclear. Trimming took off 1 base at V and 0 bases at J, with 15 bases between the two ends. The CDR3 sequence is 17 residues long. Germline V CDR1 and CDR2: SGHTA, FQGNSA. CDR3 DNA sequence: TGTGCCAGCAGCTTAGATCCCCCGGGGAGGATGAACACTGAAGCTTTCTTT. Amino acid sequence: CASSLDPPGRMNTEAFF.

This rearrangement joins TRBV7-2 to TRBJ2-3; TRBD1 matches 7 bases. The CDR3 runs 17 residues. Germline CDR1 is SGHTA and CDR2 is FQGNSA. V was clipped by 0 bases and J by 2 bases; unmatched bases: 8. CDR3 region: CASSLAAGTASTDTQYF. The CDR3 coding sequence is TGTGCCAGCAGCTTAGCAGCCGGGACAGCCTCCACAGATACGCAGTATTTT.

This sequence joins TRBV13 and TRBJ2-4; 9 nucleotides align to TRBD1. The CDR3 contains 15 residues. The germline V gene has CDR1 PRHDT and CDR2 FYEKMQ (reference sequence). The junction had 4 bases not matched to a gene; V was cut back by 3 bases and J by 4 bases. This chain's CDR3 is CASSFPGQGKNIQYF. CDR3 nucleotides: TGTGCCAGCAGCTTTCCCGGACAGGGGAAAAACATTCAGTACTTC. The full variable domain, its missing parts supplied by reference TRBV13 and TRBJ2-4, is AAGVIQSPRHLIKEKRETATLKCYPIPRHDTVYWYQQGPGQDPQFLISFYEKMQSDKGSIPDRFSAQQFSDYHSELNMSSLELGDSALYFCASSFPGQGKNIQYFGAGTRLSVL.

This clone showed up just once. This rearrangement joins TRBV30 to TRBJ1-1; D is ambiguous. The germline V gene encodes CDR1 GTSNPN and CDR2 SVGIG (reference sequence). The CDR3 runs 14 residues. Trimming cost V 1 base and J 0 bases, with 9 bases left between them. Here the CDR3 reads CAWSAVLMNTEAFF. In nucleotides, the CDR3 is TGTGCCTGGAGTGCCGTACTCATGAACACTGAAGCTTTCTTT.

J is TRBJ2-5 and V is TRBV3-1 (or the pseudogene TRBV3-2); 10 bases line up with TRBD2. This CDR3 spans 14 amino acids. Looked up from germline, CDR1 is LGHDT and CDR2 is YNNKEL (reference sequence). J was trimmed by 5 bases and V by 4 bases; bases with no gene match: 4. Here the CDR3 DNA reads TGTGCCAGCAGCCCAGCGGGGGGGTGGGAGACCCAGTACTTC. Protein: CASSPAGGWETQYF.

This sequence joins TRBV6-5 and TRBJ2-6; 9 nucleotides agree with TRBD1. Germline V lookup: CDR1 MNHEY, CDR2 SVGAGI. This CDR3 has 15 amino acids. V dropped 6 bases and J dropped 2; count of bases not matched to a gene: 2. The CDR3 reads CASSHRGPGANVLTF. CDR3 nucleotide sequence: TGTGCCAGCAGCCACAGGGGGCCTGGGGCCAACGTCCTGACTTTC.

The chain couples TRBV6-5 to TRBJ2-2; possible D gene TRBD2, 5 bases. The CDR3 has 14 amino acids. The germline CDR1 and CDR2 sequences are MNHEY and SVGAGI. Trimming stripped 7 bases from V and 4 bases from J, with 13 bases between. CDR3 region: CASTAGLSTGELFF. Written as DNA, the CDR3 is TGTGCCAGCACCGCGGGCCTGAGCACCGGGGAGCTGTTTTTT.

The chain employs TRBV10-3 and TRBJ2-2; TRBD2 agrees at 14 bases. Germline CDR1 and CDR2: ENHRY and SYGVKD. There are 19 residues in the CDR3. V shed 4 bases and J 5 bases; nucleotides not matched to a gene: 12. The DNA of the CDR3 is TGTGCCATCAGTGGATCCTTGGGACTAGCGGGAGAGCTAACCGGGGAGCTGTTTTTT. Its translation: CAISGSLGLAGELTGELFF.

This clone was picked up one time. V and J are TRBV29-1 and TRBJ1-5; D is possibly TRBD1 (5 bases). The V end lost 4 bases, the J end lost 0 bases, and 16 bases lay between the germline ends. Germline CDR1 and CDR2: SQVTM and ANQGSEA. The CDR3 spans 16 residues. The CDR3 protein is CSVVMASGGSNQPQHF. CDR3 coding DNA: TGCAGCGTTGTAATGGCCTCGGGGGGTAGCAATCAGCCCCAGCATTTT. Drawing the rest from reference TRBV29-1 and TRBJ1-5, the complete variable domain is SAVISQKPSRDICQRGTSLTIQCQVDSQVTMMFWYRQQPGQSLTLIATANQGSEATYESGFVIDKFPISRPNLTFSTLTVSNMSPEDSSIYLCSVVMASGGSNQPQHFGDGTRLSIL.

This clone showed up just once. The chain has TRBV14 and TRBJ1-2; unclear D gene. The CDR3 covers 16 residues. V was shortened by 0 bases and J by 5 bases, with 16 bases between the two germline ends. Per germline, CDR1 SGHDN and CDR2 FVKESK. The CDR3 loop reads CASSQDPPGARYGYTF. The CDR3 DNA follows: TGTGCCAGCAGCCAAGATCCCCCGGGTGCCCGATATGGCTACACCTTC.

The chain recombines TRBV9 with TRBJ1-6; D ambiguous. This CDR3 has 16 amino acids. The V end lost 0 bases, the J end lost 2 bases, and 9 bases lay between the germline ends. Germline V gives CDR1 SGDLS, CDR2 YYNGEE. CDR3: CASSVGGGTYNSPLHF. In nucleotides, the CDR3 is TGTGCCAGCAGCGTAGGAGGAGGGACCTATAATTCACCCCTCCACTTT.

DNA for the CDR3: TGCGCCAGCAGCTTGGCCCAGGGGGTGCAAGAGACCCAGTACTTC. Its protein product is CASSLAQGVQETQYF. The rearrangement uses TRBV5-1 and TRBJ2-5; 7 bases fit TRBD1. The CDR3 runs 15 residues. J was trimmed by 2 bases and V by 0 bases; bases with no gene match: 4. CDR1 is SGHRS and CDR2 is YFSETQ in the germline V gene.

This clone was found many times. Written as DNA, the CDR3 is TGTGCCAGCAGCTTAATGGGGGACAGCCCAAACTATGGCTACACCTTC. Translation gives CASSLMGDSPNYGYTF. The chain has TRBV7-9 and TRBJ1-2, with 7 nucleotides matching TRBD1. CDR3 length: 16 residues. The J segment lost 2 bases and the V segment lost 2 bases, leaving 8 bases of the junction unmatched. Germline V lookup: CDR1 SEHNR, CDR2 FQNEAQ (reference sequence).

CDR3 DNA: TGTGCCAGCAGCCGAGGACTAGCGGGAGAGCGTGAGACCCAGTACTTC. Translating gives CASSRGLAGERETQYF. The chain recombines TRBV6-2 or TRBV6-3 with TRBJ2-5; 13 nucleotides agree with TRBD2. V lost 6 bases to trimming and J lost 5 bases; unmatched junction nucleotides: 9. The CDR3 spans 16 residues. Germline V lookup: CDR1 MNHEY, CDR2 SVGEGT.

The chain has TRBV28 and TRBJ1-4; 8 bases line up with TRBD1. V shed 5 bases and J 8 bases; nucleotides not matched to a gene: 7. The CDR3 spans 14 residues. Germline CDR1 is MDHEN and CDR2 is SYDVKM. CDR3 region: CASSPTGGYEKLFF. The CDR3 bases are TGTGCCAGCAGTCCAACAGGGGGGTACGAAAAACTGTTTTTT.

This sequence joins TRBV5-1 and TRBJ2-1, with 8 bases aligning to TRBD1. The V gene end was trimmed by 2 bases and the J gene end by 6 bases; junction bases not matched to a gene: 16. CDR1 is SGHRS, CDR2 YFSETQ, per germline. The CDR3 spans 18 residues. The CDR3 here is CASSLTTTGQGIGNEQFF. In DNA form, the CDR3 reads TGCGCCAGCAGCTTAACCACGACTGGACAGGGCATAGGCAATGAGCAGTTCTTC.

CDR3: CASSEAEDSMNTEAFF. In DNA form, the CDR3 reads TGTGCCAGCAGTGAAGCAGAAGATAGCATGAACACTGAAGCTTTCTTT. The chain carries TRBV2 and TRBJ1-1; no firm D call. The germline V gene has CDR1 SNHLY and CDR2 FYNNEI. V was clipped by 0 bases and J by 0 bases, with 11 bases between them. The CDR3 spans 16 residues. The whole variable domain, remainder taken from reference TRBV2 and TRBJ1-1, is EPEVTQTPSHQVTQMGQEVILRCVPISNHLYFYWYRQILGQKVEFLVSFYNNEISEKSEIFDDQFSVERPDGSNFTLKIRSTKLEDSAMYFCASSEAEDSMNTEAFFGQGTRLTVV.

The chain is built from TRBV24-1 and TRBJ1-2; 8 nucleotides align to TRBD1. V was clipped by 3 bases and J by 13 bases; unmatched bases: 6. The CDR3 covers 12 residues. The germline CDR1 and CDR2 sequences are KGHDR and SFDVKD. The CDR3: CATSDARTGSTF. The CDR3 nucleotides are TGTGCCACCAGTGATGCCCGGACAGGGAGCACCTTC.

CDR3 coding DNA: TGTGCCAGCAGAGGGACAGGTCCGTTAGAGACCCAGTACTTC. It codes for CASRGTGPLETQYF. The chain carries TRBV28 and TRBJ2-5; TRBD1 aligns across 8 bases. V dropped 6 bases and J dropped 4; count of bases not matched to a gene: 7. The CDR3 is 14 residues long. The germline gives CDR1 MDHEN, CDR2 SYDVKM.

The chain has TRBV27 and TRBJ1-1; no definite D call. V lost 2 bases, J lost 0 bases, and 7 bases lay in between. Looked up from germline, CDR1 is MNHEY and CDR2 is SMNVEV (reference sequence). The CDR3 spans 14 residues. CDR3 protein: CASSLRGLNTEAFF. The CDR3 nucleotides read TGTGCCAGCAGTTTAAGAGGCTTGAACACTGAAGCTTTCTTT.

This clone occurred once. The rearrangement links TRBV5-1 to TRBJ1-1, with 8 bases identical to TRBD1. The germline V gene encodes CDR1 SGHRS and CDR2 YFSETQ. Trimming took 0 bases from V and 1 from J; bases not matched to a gene: 11. The CDR3 extends over 18 amino acids. CDR3 coding DNA: TGCGCCAGCAGCTTGGGGGTAACGGACAGGGCCTCGAACACTGAAGCTTTCTTT. Encoded protein: CASSLGVTDRASNTEAFF.

The V and J genes are TRBV6-4 and TRBJ2-1, with TRBD1 matching 7 bases. The V gene end was trimmed by 4 bases and the J gene end by 7 bases; junction bases not matched to a gene: 7. CDR1 MRHNA and CDR2 SNTAGT come from the germline V gene. The CDR3 is 14 amino acids. The CDR3 DNA is TGTGCCAGCAGTGCAGAGGGGGCGCGGAATGAGCAGTTCTTC. This gives the protein CASSAEGARNEQFF.